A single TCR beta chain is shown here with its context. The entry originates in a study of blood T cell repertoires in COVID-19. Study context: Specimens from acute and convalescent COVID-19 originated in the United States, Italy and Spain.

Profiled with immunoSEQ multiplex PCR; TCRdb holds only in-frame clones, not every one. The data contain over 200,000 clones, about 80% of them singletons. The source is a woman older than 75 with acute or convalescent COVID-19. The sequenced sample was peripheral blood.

CDR3 DNA sequence: TGTGCCAGCAGGGATACTAGCGGGGGGAGAGATGAGCAGTTCTTC. Encoded protein: CASRDTSGGRDEQFF. This chain uses TRBV6-5 with TRBJ2-1, with 12 bases that match TRBD2. CDR1 is MNHEY, CDR2 SVGAGI, per germline. J gave up 8 bases and V 6 bases, and 8 bases lay outside the gene matches. The CDR3 is 15 residues long.